The 16 T cell receptor beta chains given below trace back to one sample, sequenced in a study of cytomegalovirus exposure and HLA in healthy donors. Some clones are missing from TCRdb's copy, which holds only in-frame ones; the method was immunoSEQ multiplex PCR. The sample gives some 130,000 clones, about 88% of which show up once; roughly 1.4% is in the top ten. The sample taken for sequencing was PBMCs. The receptors come from a man aged 25-40 years in good health and CMV-seronegative.

The genes are TRBV2 and TRBJ2-2; the match to TRBD1 covers 9 bases. The CDR3 sequence is 15 residues long. V shed 7 bases, J shed 3 bases, and the junction held 6 bases outside the gene matches. Germline CDR1 SNHLY, CDR2 FYNNEI. Here the CDR3 reads CASKIQGADTGELFF. CDR3 DNA sequence: TGTGCCAGCAAGATACAGGGGGCCGACACCGGGGAGCTGTTTTTT.

The genes are TRBV6-4 and TRBJ2-2, with a possible D match to TRBD2 (6 bases). V was clipped by 0 bases and J by 3 bases, with 11 bases between them. The CDR3 has 16 amino acids. CDR1 and CDR2 from the germline V gene are MRHNA and SNTAGT. The CDR3 sequence is CASSDSGGEHTGELFF. Written as DNA, the CDR3 is TGTGCCAGCAGTGACTCGGGGGGAGAGCACACCGGGGAGCTGTTTTTT.

The CDR3 DNA reads TGCAGCGTTCCGGGACAGGGGTACGAGCAGTACTTC. Translated: CSVPGQGYEQYF. The V gene is TRBV29-1, the J gene TRBJ2-7; TRBD1 agrees at 10 bases. The V gene end was trimmed by 5 bases and the J gene end by 4 bases; junction bases not matched to a gene: 2. The CDR3 length is 12 residues. Per the germline V gene, CDR1 is SQVTM and CDR2 is ANQGSEA.

The chain combines TRBV13 with TRBJ2-3; D is unclear. This CDR3 is 14 amino acids long. Germline V gives CDR1 PRHDT, CDR2 FYEKMQ (reference sequence). Trimming removed 1 base from V and 0 bases from J, with 5 bases in between. Here the CDR3 reads CASSLARSTDTQYF. The CDR3, as DNA: TGTGCCAGCAGCTTAGCCAGAAGCACAGATACGCAGTATTTT.

In nucleotides, the CDR3 is TGTGCCAGCAGTGGTGCAGGACAGTGGGGGTACAATGAGCAGTTCTTC. This sequence encodes CASSGAGQWGYNEQFF. The chain uses TRBV6-1 and TRBJ2-1; tentative D call: TRBD1 (6 bases). The germline gives CDR1 MNHNS, CDR2 SASEGT. The length of the CDR3 is 16 residues. V lost 4 bases and J lost 4, with 17 bases in between.

The chain combines TRBV2 with TRBJ1-1, with 9 bases fitting TRBD1. The germline CDR1 and CDR2 sequences are SNHLY and FYNNEI. With V trimmed by 2 bases and J by 11 bases, 6 bases remained unmatched. This CDR3 has 13 amino acids. The CDR3: CASSEMGQGPAFF. The DNA of the CDR3 is TGTGCCAGCAGTGAAATGGGACAGGGACCGGCTTTCTTT.

The chain uses TRBV30 and TRBJ2-2, with D uncertain. The V and J ends lost 0 bases and 3 bases respectively, with 8 bases between them. Germline V gene lookup returns CDR1 GTSNPN and CDR2 SVGIG (reference sequence). The CDR3 is made up of 14 amino acids. The CDR3 is CAWSVGRHTGELFF. The CDR3 DNA follows: TGTGCCTGGAGTGTGGGCAGGCACACCGGGGAGCTGTTTTTT.

The V and J genes are TRBV6-6 and TRBJ2-2; D is perhaps TRBD1 (5 bases). Germline V gene data show CDR1 as MNHNY and CDR2 as SVGAGI (reference sequence). This CDR3 is 14 amino acids long. Trimming pared 5 bases from V and 6 bases from J, leaving 13 bases between. The CDR3 bases are TGTGCCAGCAGTGTTCCAGGGATTTCCGGGGAGCTGTTTTTT. Amino acid sequence: CASSVPGISGELFF.

The count of this clone is one. The chain uses TRBV7-2 and TRBJ1-1, with D perhaps TRBD1 (5 bases). Germline V gene lookup returns CDR1 SGHTA and CDR2 FQGNSA. V was clipped by 6 bases and J by 1 base, with 9 bases between them. The CDR3 length is 13 residues. The CDR3 loop reads CASSKQENTEAFF. The CDR3 nucleotides are TGTGCCAGCAGTAAACAGGAGAACACTGAAGCTTTCTTT.

The V gene is TRBV7-3, the J gene TRBJ2-7, with D possibly TRBD1 on 6 matching bases. The CDR3 length is 14 residues. V was pared by 1 base and J by 4 bases, with 11 bases between. The germline gives CDR1 SGHTA, CDR2 FQGTGA. CDR3 residues: CASSLSHDRYEQYF. The DNA of the CDR3 is TGTGCCAGCAGCTTAAGCCATGACAGGTACGAGCAGTACTTC.

This chain uses TRBV19 with TRBJ1-3, with D possibly matching TRBD1 (6 bases). Trimming removed 8 bases at V and 0 bases at J, with 17 bases between. The CDR3 loop spans 16 amino acids. Per the germline V gene, CDR1 is LNHDA and CDR2 is SQIVND (reference sequence). CDR3 sequence: CASGQQGTYSGNTIYF. Written as DNA, the CDR3 is TGTGCCAGTGGACAACAGGGAACCTACTCTGGAAACACCATATATTTT.

The rearrangement links TRBV29-1 to TRBJ2-1, with 9 positions matching TRBD2. CDR1 and CDR2 from the germline V gene are SQVTM and ANQGSEA. V gave up 7 bases and J gave up 4 bases; unmatched junction bases: 8. This CDR3 region has 14 residues. CDR3 bases: TGCAGCGCAAACGTAGCGGGAGCATACAATGAGCAGTTCTTC. Its translation: CSANVAGAYNEQFF.

The chain has TRBV7-9 and TRBJ2-7, with 13 bases lining up with TRBD2. CDR1 and CDR2 from the germline V gene are SEHNR and FQNEAQ (reference sequence). V was pared by 5 bases and J by 4 bases, with 5 bases of the junction left unmatched. This CDR3 region has 15 residues. The CDR3 reads CASSPGTSGIYEQYF. In nucleotides, the CDR3 is TGTGCCAGCAGCCCTGGGACTAGCGGGATATACGAGCAGTACTTC.

V is TRBV27 and J is TRBJ2-2; 10 nucleotides match TRBD2. Unmatched junction bases numbered 4, after V lost 2 bases and J lost 7 bases. In germline, CDR1 is MNHEY, CDR2 SMNVEV (reference sequence). CDR3 length: 15 amino acids. The CDR3 bases are TGTGCCAGCAGTTTAACTAGCGGGACCGGCGGGGAGCTGTTTTTT. Translated, it gives CASSLTSGTGGELFF.

This clone was observed at least ten times. The V gene is TRBV19, the J gene TRBJ2-1; the D gene is possibly TRBD1 (6 bases). V was clipped by 10 bases and J by 4 bases, with 14 bases between them. CDR1 and CDR2 (germline): LNHDA, SQIVND (reference sequence). The CDR3 loop spans 13 amino acids. CDR3 residues: CATQGGAYNEQFF. The CDR3 nucleotides read TGTGCCACCCAAGGGGGTGCTTACAATGAGCAGTTCTTC.

The V gene is TRBV29-1, the J gene TRBJ2-1; 7 nucleotides align to TRBD2. CDR3 length: 15 residues. V dropped 7 bases and J dropped 4; count of bases not matched to a gene: 13. Germline CDR1 and CDR2: SQVTM and ANQGSEA. DNA for the CDR3: TGCAGCGCTGGGGGTAGGGCTAGCGGTTACAATGAGCAGTTCTTC. Amino acids: CSAGGRASGYNEQFF.